This entry lists 14 T cell receptor beta chains sequenced from one sample in a study of blood T cell repertoires in COVID-19 (dated by TCRdb to 2019 to 2021). The library was built by means of the immunoSEQ multiplex PCR assay. Sourced from immuneACCESS, this table was stored by TCRdb with only in-frame sequences that have V and J called. A share of the clones is absent; for the studies checked, an unresolved V gene accounts for under half, and the remainder has no known explanation. Recorded for this sample are fewer than 65,000 clones; 65% to 80% of them occurred a single time. The ten largest clones represent 20% to 30% of the sample. The sequencing input was peripheral blood. All receptors come from a man between 65 and 80 years old with acute or convalescent COVID-19.

This sequence joins TRBV28 and TRBJ1-5; no firm D call. The CDR3 consists of 17 residues. Trimming removed 3 bases at V and 1 base at J, with 16 bases between. Germline CDR1 MDHEN, CDR2 SYDVKM. The CDR3 region has the DNA TGTGCCAGCAGTTTTGGATGGAGGAGTTGGAGCAATCAGCCCCAGCATTTT. Its protein is CASSFGWRSWSNQPQHF.

This clone was found many times. V is TRBV10-3 and J is TRBJ1-6; D might be TRBD1 (5 bases). Trimming removed 4 bases at V and 10 bases at J, with 11 bases between. The CDR3 length is 13 residues. Germline lookup yields CDR1 ENHRY and CDR2 SYGVKD. CDR3 in amino acids: CAISGAGISPLHF. The CDR3 DNA sequence: TGTGCCATCAGTGGGGCAGGGATCTCACCCCTCCACTTT.

The rearrangement links TRBV5-6 to TRBJ2-5; 10 bases are a match to TRBD2. With 1 base clipped from V and 5 bases from J, the junction kept 2 bases outside the gene matches. CDR3 length: 14 amino acids. Germline CDR1 is SGHDT and CDR2 is YYEEEE. The CDR3 reads CASSLTSGMETQYF. The CDR3 DNA is TGTGCCAGCAGCTTGACTAGCGGGATGGAGACCCAGTACTTC.

This clone was recorded once. The rearrangement uses TRBV9 and TRBJ2-3; 7 bases agree with TRBD2. The CDR3 totals 16 residues. The ends lost 1 base at V and 5 bases at J; junction bases unmatched: 10. The V gene's germline CDR1 is SGDLS and CDR2 YYNGEE. As DNA, the CDR3 is TGTGCCAGCAGCGTATTTGGGCGGGAGAGTGAAGATACGCAGTATTTT. Translation gives CASSVFGRESEDTQYF. The entire variable domain, with the rest obtained from reference TRBV9 and TRBJ2-3, is as follows: DSGVTQTPKHLITATGQRVTLRCSPRSGDLSVYWYQQSLDQGLQFLIQYYNGEERAKGNILERFSAQQFPDLHSELNLSSLELGDSALYFCASSVFGRESEDTQYFGPGTRLTVL.

The chain recombines TRBV9 with TRBJ1-6; tentatively, D is TRBD1 (6 bases). This CDR3 contains 14 residues. Germline loops: CDR1 SGDLS, CDR2 YYNGEE. V was clipped by 2 bases and J by 7 bases, with 10 bases between them. The CDR3 DNA is TGTGCCAGCAGCGTCCTTACAGGGAATTCACCCCTCCACTTT. This gives the protein CASSVLTGNSPLHF.

The CDR3 loop reads CASSLSPGTGGYGYTF. The CDR3, as DNA: TGTGCCAGCAGCTTAAGCCCCGGGACAGGAGGTTATGGCTACACCTTC. The chain has TRBV7-2 and TRBJ1-2; TRBD1 matches at 8 bases. Losses at the gene ends were 2 bases for V and 5 bases for J; bases not matched to a gene: 10. CDR1 and CDR2 (germline): SGHTA, FQGNSA. CDR3 size: 16 residues. Drawing the rest from reference TRBV7-2 and TRBJ1-2, the complete variable domain is GAGVSQSPSNKVTEKGKDVELRCDPISGHTALYWYRQSLGQGLEFLIYFQGNSAPDKSGLPSDRFSAERTGGSVSTLTIQRTQQEDSAVYLCASSLSPGTGGYGYTFGSGTRLTVV.

The genes are TRBV3-1 (or the pseudogene TRBV3-2) and TRBJ2-2; TRBD1 agrees at 7 bases. The CDR3 consists of 16 residues. CDR1 and CDR2 (germline): LGHDT, YNNKEL (reference sequence). Trimming cost V 5 bases and J 5 bases; bases outside gene matches: 11. The CDR3 DNA reads TGTGCCAGCAGCGCACATTCGACAGGGCAGACCGGGGAGCTGTTTTTT. Encoded protein: CASSAHSTGQTGELFF.

The rearrangement links TRBV10-2 to TRBJ2-3; the match to TRBD1 covers 12 bases. Germline V gives CDR1 WSHSY, CDR2 SAAADI. V was pared by 10 bases and J by 6 bases, with 11 bases of the junction left unmatched. The CDR3 is made up of 15 amino acids. CDR3: CATEWGQGAGDTQYF. The CDR3, as DNA: TGCGCCACCGAATGGGGACAGGGGGCAGGGGATACGCAGTATTTT.

The chain joins TRBV5-6 to TRBJ2-5; 14 bases line up with TRBD2. With V trimmed by 4 bases and J by 7 bases, 9 bases remained unmatched. The length of the CDR3 is 16 residues. The V gene's germline CDR1 is SGHDT and CDR2 YYEEEE. The DNA for the CDR3 is TGTGCCAGCAGCAAGGGACTAGCGGGAGTTCGGGGGACCCAGTACTTC. Its protein is CASSKGLAGVRGTQYF.

The CDR3 DNA sequence: TGTGCCAGCAGCCACAGGGATGGCACTGAAGCTTTCTTT. Encoded protein: CASSHRDGTEAFF. The rearrangement uses TRBV11-2 and TRBJ1-1, with D possibly matching TRBD1 (6 bases). This CDR3 is 13 amino acids long. Germline CDR1 is SGHAT and CDR2 is FQNNGV. V lost 5 bases, J lost 4 bases, and 11 bases lay in between.

CDR3 protein: CASSPTDRYGYTF. The CDR3 region has the DNA TGTGCCAGTAGTCCAACAGACAGGTATGGCTACACCTTC. The chain couples TRBV19 to TRBJ1-2, with TRBD1 as a possible D gene (6 bases). The CDR3 runs to 13 residues. The V gene's germline CDR1 is LNHDA and CDR2 SQIVND (reference sequence). V lost 5 bases to trimming and J lost 5 bases, with 12 bases between them. Full variable domain (missing parts from reference TRBV19 and TRBJ1-2): DGGITQSPKYLFRKEGQNVTLSCEQNLNHDAMYWYRQDPGQGLRLIYYSQIVNDFQKGDIAEGYSVSREKKESFPLTVTSAQKNPTAFYLCASSPTDRYGYTFGSGTRLTVV.

Within the sample, this clone is hyperexpanded. Within the sample, other DNA sequences also encode this same CDR3. Here the CDR3 reads CASSSWTASTDTQYF. The CDR3 DNA is TGTGCCAGCAGCTCCTGGACAGCTAGCACAGATACGCAGTATTTT. V gene TRBV9 combines with J gene TRBJ2-3; tentative D call: TRBD1 (6 bases). V was clipped by 4 bases and J by 0 bases, with 12 bases between them. CDR1 SGDLS and CDR2 YYNGEE come from the germline V gene. The length of the CDR3 is 15 residues. Variable domain in full (rest from reference TRBV9 and TRBJ2-3): DSGVTQTPKHLITATGQRVTLRCSPRSGDLSVYWYQQSLDQGLQFLIQYYNGEERAKGNILERFSAQQFPDLHSELNLSSLELGDSALYFCASSSWTASTDTQYFGPGTRLTVL.

The V call is TRBV7-2, the J call TRBJ2-1; no clear D gene. The CDR3 runs 15 residues. Trimming left V 3 bases short and J 2 bases short, with 11 bases between. Germline CDR1 SGHTA, CDR2 FQGNSA. CDR3 region: CASSLYSGTYNEQFF. CDR3 bases: TGTGCCAGCAGCTTGTACTCCGGTACCTACAATGAGCAGTTCTTC.

The chain links TRBV9 to TRBJ2-3; no definite D call. Trimming left V 3 bases short and J 1 base short, with 12 bases between. Germline loops: CDR1 SGDLS, CDR2 YYNGEE. The CDR3 length is 15 residues. The CDR3 DNA reads as TGTGCCAGCAGCGCCAATCCCCCAGGCACAGATACGCAGTATTTT. Protein product: CASSANPPGTDTQYF.